The present T cell receptor (beta chain) was sequenced within a study of T cells in women clearing cervical HPV infection. The table came from immunoSEQ multiplex PCR; TCRdb's copy has only in-frame clones and leaves some out. The table for this sample gives about 23,000 clones. The clonotype was recovered from a woman between 18 and 69 years old with a cervical HPV16 infection that either progressed to CIN3+ or cleared (not recorded which). What was sequenced was blood buffy coat.

The part of the CDR3 DNA that was read is TGTGCCAGCAGCTTAAGACTGGCCGAG. It specifies CASSLRLAE. The full CDR3 protein is CASSLRLAEQYF. The chain uses TRBV11-3 and TRBJ2-7; D gene ambiguous. The read gets to within 3 residues of the CDR3 end, and the germline J gene fills in the rest. CDR1 is SGHNT and CDR2 is YENEEA in the germline V gene. The germline V and J ends were trimmed by 2 bases and 6 bases, with 8 bases remaining between them. This CDR3 is built from 12 residues.